A selection of T cell receptor beta chains follows, all from one sample in a study of Graves' ophthalmopathy and Graves' hyperthyroidism. TCRdb analysed the multiplex PCR reads with MiXCR anew, one entry per CDR3 protein. This table has about 160,000 distinct CDR3 sequences, around 40% appearing once. Material for sequencing was peripheral blood. The receptor set was obtained from a man under 40 with Graves' ophthalmopathy. CDR3s include the opening cysteine and the closing phenylalanine or tryptophan. The D gene is left open where the match is weak. The size field is filled for only some rows; it gives once, few, many or a size class.

j_call,v_call,clone_size,d_call,cdr3_aa,cdr3_nt
TRBJ1-2,TRBV29-1,.,TRBD1,CSVGQGVGSSVYGYTF,TGCAGCGTTGGTCAGGGGGTGGGAAGCAGTGTGTATGGCTACACCTTC
TRBJ1-1,TRBV6-1,once,.,CASSELTTGFMNTEAFF,TGTGCCAGCAGTGAATTGACAACAGGGTTCATGAACACTGAAGCTTTCTTT
TRBJ2-5,TRBV19,many,.,CASSSPTRETQYF,TGTGCCAGTAGTTCTCCGACCCGGGAGACCCAGTACTTC
TRBJ1-5,TRBV12-3/TRBV12-4,once,TRBD1,CASSLRTGGRNQPQHF,TGTGCCAGCAGTCTCCGGACAGGTGGACGCAATCAGCCCCAGCATTTT
TRBJ1-1,TRBV3-1,many,.,CASSQEVVGTEAFF,TGTGCCAGCAGCCAAGAGGTAGTTGGCACTGAAGCTTTCTTT
TRBJ1-1,TRBV6-1,few,.,CASRSLTNTEAFF,TGTGCCAGCAGGTCTCTCACGAACACTGAAGCTTTCTTT
TRBJ2-2,TRBV12-3/TRBV12-4,many,TRBD1,CASSLGTGPTGELFF,TGTGCCAGCAGTTTAGGGACAGGGCCCACCGGGGAGCTGTTTTTT
TRBJ2-2,TRBV12-3/TRBV12-4,many,.,CASSLGRNTGELFF,TGTGCCAGCAGTTTAGGACGGAACACCGGGGAGCTGTTTTTT
TRBJ2-2,TRBV11-3,many,.,CASGPRAPDTGELFF,TGTGCCAGCGGGCCTCGGGCCCCCGACACCGGGGAGCTGTTTTTT
TRBJ2-2,TRBV24-1,.,.,CATSAADRGTGELFF,TGTGCCACCAGCGCCGCGGACAGAGGCACCGGGGAGCTGTTTTTT
TRBJ1-6,TRBV20-1,many,.,CSASTGSGDSPLHF,TGCAGTGCTTCTACAGGATCTGGGGATTCACCCCTCCACTTT
TRBJ1-5,TRBV25-1,many,.,CASSSRGDQPQHF,TGTGCCAGCAGTTCGAGGGGGGATCAGCCCCAGCATTTT
TRBJ1-1,TRBV25-1,many,.,CASSAAGGATEAFF,TGTGCCAGCAGTGCAGCCGGGGGGGCCACTGAAGCTTTCTTT
TRBJ1-5,TRBV6-5,many,.,CASSFGQYSNQPQHF,TGTGCCAGCAGTTTTGGACAGTATAGCAATCAGCCCCAGCATTTT
TRBJ2-7,TRBV20-1,.,.,CSASNPKAEYEQYF,TGCAGTGCTAGTAATCCCAAAGCTGAATACGAGCAGTACTTC
TRBJ2-5,TRBV7-2,.,.,CASSLVSLQETQYF,TGTGCCAGCAGCTTAGTTTCCTTGCAAGAGACCCAGTACTTC
TRBJ1-2,TRBV6-5,many,TRBD1,CASSSPQGGLGGYTF,TGTGCCAGCAGTTCTCCCCAGGGGGGGCTCGGGGGCTACACCTTC
TRBJ2-2,TRBV6-2/TRBV6-3,many,.,CASSYSRLGPGELFF,TGTGCCAGCAGTTACTCGCGGTTGGGGCCCGGGGAGCTGTTTTTT
TRBJ1-2,TRBV20-1,.,.,CSARPGDGYTF,TGCAGTGCTAGGCCGGGGGATGGCTACACCTTC
TRBJ2-5,TRBV6-2/TRBV6-3,.,.,CASSPAGVVRYF,TGTGCCAGCAGTCCCGCTGGGGTAGTCCGGTACTTC
TRBJ1-1,TRBV28,many,.,CASSLPGRTEAFF,TGTGCCAGCAGTCTCCCAGGGAGGACTGAAGCTTTCTTT
TRBJ1-2,TRBV27,.,.,CASSFQVGLDYTF,TGTGCCAGCAGTTTTCAGGTTGGGTTAGACTACACCTTC
TRBJ1-1,TRBV6-5,many,TRBD1,CASSYRTGSTEAFF,TGTGCCAGCAGTTACAGGACAGGAAGCACTGAAGCTTTCTTT
TRBJ1-5,TRBV6-1,.,.,CASSRGTDSQPQHF,TGTGCCAGCAGTCGAGGGACGGACAGTCAGCCCCAGCATTTT
TRBJ1-1,TRBV11-1,many,.,CASSPSGHAGTEAFF,TGTGCCAGCAGCCCGAGCGGTCACGCAGGTACTGAAGCTTTCTTT
TRBJ2-5,TRBV7-2,many,TRBD1,CASSRGQAETQYF,TGTGCCAGCAGCCGAGGACAGGCGGAGACCCAGTACTTC
TRBJ1-2,TRBV12-3/TRBV12-4,many,.,CASSPSWAVVDYGYTF,TGTGCCAGCAGCCCCTCATGGGCAGTGGTGGACTATGGCTACACCTTC
TRBJ2-5,TRBV12-3/TRBV12-4,many,.,CASNFRDTQYF,TGTGCCAGCAACTTCCGAGATACCCAGTACTTC
TRBJ1-2,TRBV6-1,.,.,CASIVRGHGYTF,TGTGCCAGCATAGTACGGGGGCATGGCTACACCTTC
TRBJ2-5,TRBV28,once,.,CASSLFTAHQETQYF,TGTGCCAGCAGTTTATTCACGGCCCACCAAGAGACCCAGTACTTC
TRBJ2-4,TRBV27,.,.,CASSRRLAVGKNIQYF,TGTGCCAGCAGTAGGCGATTGGCAGTAGGCAAAAACATTCAGTACTTC
TRBJ2-7,TRBV6-2/TRBV6-3,.,.,CASSYVTASGEQYF,TGTGCCAGCAGTTACGTGACAGCCTCAGGCGAGCAGTACTTC
TRBJ1-5,TRBV18,.,.,CASSPLAGVNQPQHF,TGTGCCAGCTCACCATTGGCAGGCGTTAATCAGCCCCAGCATTTT
TRBJ2-2,TRBV19,many,.,CASSIGGSTRELFF,TGTGCCAGTAGTATTGGGGGTTCGACCCGGGAGCTGTTTTTT
TRBJ1-2,TRBV6-5,many,.,CASSYNLAQSSYGYTF,TGTGCCAGCAGTTACAACTTGGCACAGTCCTCCTATGGCTACACCTTC